The following is a T cell receptor (beta chain) sequence with its context. What it binds is unknown. TCRdb's copy holds only in-frame clones and misses some; the assay was immunoSEQ multiplex PCR. The table lists some 350,000 clones, about 90% of them singletons. The treatment: 19 received Ad26.COV2.S at low or high dose, single or two shots; 5 received placebo; per-sample allocation not given. Sampling was performed 63 days after the first vaccine or placebo injection. The record originates from a study of Ad26.COV2.S vaccination and SARS-CoV-2 variants. Study information: By the intramuscular route, Ad26.COV2.S was given once, or twice 56 days apart. General study points: The TCR-based breadth and depth measures might underestimate overall T cell responses. Compared with placebo recipients, vaccine recipients had higher spike-specific TCR breadth.

The specimen comprised peripheral blood, sampled in a trial of Ad26.COV2.S vaccine versus placebo. The sequence was obtained from a person between 18 and 59 years old who received the Ad26.COV2.S COVID-19 vaccine or a placebo.

For the CDR3, the DNA is TGCAGCGTTGTGGAAGGAGGGAACTATGGCTACACCTTC. This encodes CSVVEGGNYGYTF. The chain links TRBV29-1 to TRBJ1-2; D is undetermined. The length of the CDR3 is 13 residues. The germline V and J ends were trimmed by 4 bases and 2 bases, with 11 bases remaining between them. The germline CDR1 and CDR2 sequences are SQVTM and ANQGSEA.